This entry describes one T cell receptor (beta chain). Source study methods: By means of reference gene primer amplification, nucleated cell counts were estimated. Repertoires were generated with immunoSEQ multiplex PCR, while TCRdb's copy carries only in-frame clones and drops some. D and trimming come from the DNA, and the V and J calls and clone size come from that table. The sample shows 150,000 or so clones, around 73% of them seen only once. Germline V lookup: CDR1 MDHEN, CDR2 SYDVKM. This CDR3 is 16 amino acids long. V lost 0 bases and J lost 4; bases outside the gene matches: 8. These data come from a study of blood T cell repertoires in COVID-19. In terms of age and location, participants ranged from roughly 18 to 90 years and lived in around 22 US areas. Two negative PCRs, clearance, or symptom resolution were required of recovered Cohort 3 donors.

The receptor was isolated from a woman aged 45-65 years who had recovered from COVID-19. Sequencing was carried out using PBMCs or T cells enriched from blood (not recorded which). V usage is TRBV28 and J usage is TRBJ1-1, with 7 bases identical to TRBD1. The CDR3 DNA is TGTGCCAGCAGTTTATGGTCCCCAACAGGGGTCACTGAAGCTTTCTTT. It yields the protein CASSLWSPTGVTEAFF. The full variable domain, rest sourced from reference TRBV28 and TRBJ1-1, is DVKVTQSSRYLVKRTGEKVFLECVQDMDHENMFWYRQDPGLGLRLIYFSYDVKMKEKGDIPEGYSVSREKKERFSLILESASTNQTSMYLCASSLWSPTGVTEAFFGQGTRLTVV.